These T cell receptor beta chains were read from a single sample in a study of blood T cell repertoires in COVID-19. Some clones are missing from TCRdb's copy, which holds only in-frame ones; the method was immunoSEQ multiplex PCR. Of 150,000 to 200,000 clones listed, 75% to 90% are singletons. The specimen sequenced was peripheral blood. The source is a human donor in a cohort sampled during active COVID-19. Both conserved end residues are part of each CDR3. A D gene is named only where the DNA matches it firmly. Clone size is given for some rows only: seen once, a few or many times, or a class if the clone is expanded.

TRBV14,NA,NA,TRBJ2-3,CASSQAGGRDTQYF,TGTGCCAGCAGCCAAGCGGGGGGCCGGGATACGCAGTATTTT
TRBV27,NA,TRBD1,TRBJ2-3,CASSWAGGGDTQYF,TGTGCCAGCAGTTGGGCAGGGGGTGGTGATACGCAGTATTTT
TRBV7-3,NA,NA,TRBJ2-5,CASSPKGGADQETQYF,TGTGCCAGCAGCCCGAAAGGGGGTGCGGACCAAGAGACCCAGTACTTC
TRBV19,NA,TRBD1,TRBJ2-2,CASRTGLRGPGELFF,TGTGCCAGTCGGACAGGGCTAAGGGGTCCCGGGGAGCTGTTTTTT
TRBV15,NA,TRBD2,TRBJ2-1,CATSTGTSGHNEQFF,TGTGCCACCAGCACCGGGACTAGCGGTCACAATGAGCAGTTCTTC
TRBV5-1,NA,NA,TRBJ2-1,CASSLEASRIYEQFF,TGCGCCAGCAGCTTGGAGGCAAGCAGGATATATGAGCAGTTCTTC
TRBV5-5,few,NA,TRBJ1-4,CASSLVSREKLFF,TGTGCCAGCAGCCTGGTTTCTAGGGAAAAACTGTTTTTT
TRBV5-5,few,TRBD2,TRBJ2-5,CASSGRGALEYF,TGTGCCAGCAGCGGGCGGGGGGCCCTCGAGTACTTC
TRBV19,NA,TRBD2,TRBJ2-1,CASSGGLGDEQFF,TGTGCCAGTAGTGGGGGACTAGGGGATGAGCAGTTCTTC
TRBV28,NA,NA,TRBJ1-2,CASSFNLEANYGYTF,TGTGCCAGCAGTTTCAACCTGGAGGCTAACTATGGCTACACCTTC
TRBV6-1,NA,NA,TRBJ1-3,CASSESYPPSLGF,TGTGCCAGCAGTGAATCCTATCCACCTTCTCTTGGTTTT